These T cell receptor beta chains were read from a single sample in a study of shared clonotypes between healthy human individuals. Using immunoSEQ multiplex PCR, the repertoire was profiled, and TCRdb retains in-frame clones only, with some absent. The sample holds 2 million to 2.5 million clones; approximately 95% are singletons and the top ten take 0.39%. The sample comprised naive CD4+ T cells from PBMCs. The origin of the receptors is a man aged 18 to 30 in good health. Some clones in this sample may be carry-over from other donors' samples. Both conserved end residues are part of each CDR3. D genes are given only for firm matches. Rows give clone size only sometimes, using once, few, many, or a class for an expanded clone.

DNA: TGTGCCAGTACCTCGGGCACAGGGTCCTACGAGCAGTACTTC
CDR3: CASTSGTGSYEQYF
size: -
J: TRBJ2-7
D: -
V: TRBV19
length: 14

DNA: TGTGCCAGCAGTTTTTCAGGGGGTTTGACTCAGCCCCAGCATTTT
CDR3: CASSFSGGLTQPQHF
size: -
J: TRBJ1-5
D: TRBD1
V: TRBV28
length: 15

DNA: TGTGCCAGCAGCTTGGGGCCGGCAGGGCAATCCCACGAGCAGTACTTC
CDR3: CASSLGPAGQSHEQYF
size: -
J: TRBJ2-7
D: -
V: TRBV5-6
length: 16

DNA: TGCGCCAGCAGCCCCGGACCGACGGGGGAGCTGTTTTTT
CDR3: CASSPGPTGELFF
size: -
J: TRBJ2-2
D: -
V: TRBV5-1
length: 13

DNA: TGTGCCAGCAACGACGAGATCTTCACTGAAGCTTTCTTT
CDR3: CASNDEIFTEAFF
size: -
J: TRBJ1-1
D: -
V: TRBV2
length: 13

DNA: TGTGCCAGCAGCTTAGGGGGACAGGGACCCGGCTACACCTTC
CDR3: CASSLGGQGPGYTF
size: -
J: TRBJ1-2
D: TRBD1
V: TRBV7-8
length: 14

DNA: TGTGCCAGCAGCTTAGCGAGGCAAGAGACCCAGTACTTC
CDR3: CASSLARQETQYF
size: -
J: TRBJ2-5
D: -
V: TRBV7-2
length: 13

DNA: TGTGCCAGCAGCTCCGGGATCTACTCGCGGGAGCAGTACTTC
CDR3: CASSSGIYSREQYF
size: few
J: TRBJ2-7
D: -
V: TRBV5-5
length: 14

DNA: TGTGCCAGCAGCTTGGGGTCCCTTACAGTGAACACTGAAGCTTTCTTT
CDR3: CASSLGSLTVNTEAFF
size: -
J: TRBJ1-1
D: -
V: TRBV5-4
length: 16

DNA: TGCGCCAGCAGCCAAGATCCCTCGGGACTAGCGGGATCCCCTCGCACCGGGGAGCTGTTTTTT
CDR3: CASSQDPSGLAGSPRTGELFF
size: -
J: TRBJ2-2
D: TRBD2
V: TRBV4-3
length: 21

DNA: TGTGCCAGCAGCCCCCGGATTAACACAGATACGCAGTATTTT
CDR3: CASSPRINTDTQYF
size: -
J: TRBJ2-3
D: -
V: TRBV9
length: 14

DNA: TGCGCCAGCAGCTTCGGGGGCAATCAGCCCCAGCATTTT
CDR3: CASSFGGNQPQHF
size: -
J: TRBJ1-5
D: -
V: TRBV5-1
length: 13

DNA: TGCGCCAGCAGTGGCCATGGTAGTCGGGGGTGGAGCACAGATACGCAGTATTTT
CDR3: CASSGHGSRGWSTDTQYF
size: -
J: TRBJ2-3
D: -
V: TRBV10-1
length: 18

DNA: TGCAGCGCCGACCCCCCCGGTGGGGGGAACACTGAAGCTTTCTTT
CDR3: CSADPPGGGNTEAFF
size: -
J: TRBJ1-1
D: -
V: TRBV29-1
length: 15

DNA: TGTGCCAGCAGTCCACGAGAGGGAACCGCTGAAGCTTTCTTT
CDR3: CASSPREGTAEAFF
size: -
J: TRBJ1-1
D: -
V: TRBV27
length: 14

DNA: TGCGCCAGCAGCCTGGGAAGTGGGAACACAGATACGCAGTATTTT
CDR3: CASSLGSGNTDTQYF
size: -
J: TRBJ2-3
D: -
V: TRBV4-1
length: 15

DNA: TGCGCCAGCAGCCAAAGCCCTCCGGGACAGGGGGCAGAAAAACTGTTTTTT
CDR3: CASSQSPPGQGAEKLFF
size: -
J: TRBJ1-4
D: TRBD1
V: TRBV5-1
length: 17

DNA: TGTGCCAGCAGCTTCATGACAGGGACAGATACGCAGTATTTT
CDR3: CASSFMTGTDTQYF
size: -
J: TRBJ2-3
D: TRBD1
V: TRBV5-8
length: 14

DNA: TGTGCCAGCAGTGACGGACTAGCGGGCTACGAGCAGTACTTC
CDR3: CASSDGLAGYEQYF
size: once
J: TRBJ2-7
D: TRBD2
V: TRBV25-1
length: 14

DNA: TGTGCCAGCAGCCGACAGGGGGGGACCTACGAGCAGTACTTC
CDR3: CASSRQGGTYEQYF
size: -
J: TRBJ2-7
D: TRBD1
V: TRBV25-1
length: 14

DNA: TGCGCCAGCAGCCAAACACTAGCGGGGTACTACAATGAGCAGTTCTTC
CDR3: CASSQTLAGYYNEQFF
size: -
J: TRBJ2-1
D: TRBD2
V: TRBV4-1
length: 16

DNA: TGTGCCAGCAGCGATAGCGGGAGGGCATACAATGAGCAGTTCTTC
CDR3: CASSDSGRAYNEQFF
size: -
J: TRBJ2-1
D: TRBD2
V: TRBV9
length: 15

DNA: TGTGCCAGCAGCCGAACTTACTACGAGCAGTACTTC
CDR3: CASSRTYYEQYF
size: -
J: TRBJ2-7
D: -
V: TRBV11-2
length: 12

DNA: TGTGCCAGCAGTTACGGGGATTATAGCAATCAGCCCCAGCATTTT
CDR3: CASSYGDYSNQPQHF
size: -
J: TRBJ1-5
D: -
V: TRBV6-5
length: 15

DNA: TGTGCCAGCAGCCCCGCAAGCGGGAGAACGGATACGCAGTATTTT
CDR3: CASSPASGRTDTQYF
size: -
J: TRBJ2-3
D: TRBD2
V: TRBV11-2
length: 15

DNA: TGTGCCATCAGGGACAGGGGCCCCTACGAGCAGTACTTC
CDR3: CAIRDRGPYEQYF
size: -
J: TRBJ2-7
D: TRBD1
V: TRBV10-3
length: 13

DNA: TGTGCCAGCAGTCCCCGACAGACACTATCTTACACCTTC
CDR3: CASSPRQTLSYTF
size: -
J: TRBJ1-2
D: -
V: TRBV6-5
length: 13

DNA: TGTGCCACGCGGTTGAGCGGGGAGCTGTTTTTT
CDR3: CATRLSGELFF
size: -
J: TRBJ2-2
D: -
V: TRBV6-6
length: 11

DNA: TGTGCCAGCAGTTCACGGCCCGCGGCTGAAGCTTTCTTT
CDR3: CASSSRPAAEAFF
size: once
J: TRBJ1-1
D: -
V: TRBV28
length: 13

DNA: TGTGCCACCAGCACCGGGACAGGGGGCTACAATGAGCAGTTCTTC
CDR3: CATSTGTGGYNEQFF
size: -
J: TRBJ2-1
D: TRBD1
V: TRBV15
length: 15

DNA: TGTGCCAGCAGTTACTCAGGGTTTAGTAATGGCTACACCTTC
CDR3: CASSYSGFSNGYTF
size: -
J: TRBJ1-2
D: -
V: TRBV6-6
length: 14

DNA: TGTGCCAGCTCGGGAGGGTTATCCACTGAAGCTTTCTTT
CDR3: CASSGGLSTEAFF
size: -
J: TRBJ1-1
D: -
V: TRBV18
length: 13

DNA: TGTGCCAGCAGTCAAGGGGCAGGGAAAGCTTTCTTT
CDR3: CASSQGAGKAFF
size: -
J: TRBJ1-1
D: -
V: TRBV7-3
length: 12

DNA: TGTGCCAGCAGCTTCGGGGACTCTCTGGGCTCCTACAATGAGCAGTTCTTC
CDR3: CASSFGDSLGSYNEQFF
size: -
J: TRBJ2-1
D: -
V: TRBV11-3
length: 17

DNA: TGTGCCAGCAGCGAGCGGACAGGGGATTGGACCGGGGAGCTGTTTTTT
CDR3: CASSERTGDWTGELFF
size: -
J: TRBJ2-2
D: TRBD1
V: TRBV11-3
length: 16

DNA: TGTGCCAGCTGTGGAGGGGCGCCCACCTACGAGCAGTACTTC
CDR3: CASCGGAPTYEQYF
size: -
J: TRBJ2-7
D: -
V: TRBV6-6
length: 14

DNA: TGCAGCGTTGAAATAGGGCAGGGCTACGAGCAGTACTTC
CDR3: CSVEIGQGYEQYF
size: -
J: TRBJ2-7
D: -
V: TRBV29-1
length: 13

DNA: TGTGCCAGCAGCATGGGGGCCGGACTAGCGGGTACAGATACGCAGTATTTT
CDR3: CASSMGAGLAGTDTQYF
size: -
J: TRBJ2-3
D: TRBD2
V: TRBV28
length: 17

DNA: TGTGCCAGCAGCGTAGGGGGGCCTGGGGCCAACGTCCTGACTTTC
CDR3: CASSVGGPGANVLTF
size: few
J: TRBJ2-6
D: -
V: TRBV9
length: 15

DNA: TGCGCCAGCAGCTTGGAGGCCTCACTTGAGCAGTACTTC
CDR3: CASSLEASLEQYF
size: -
J: TRBJ2-7
D: -
V: TRBV5-1
length: 13

DNA: TGTGCCAGCAGTTTACGGGGGGCATATGGAACTAATGAAAAACTGTTTTTT
CDR3: CASSLRGAYGTNEKLFF
size: once
J: TRBJ1-4
D: -
V: TRBV28
length: 17

DNA: TGCGCCAGCAGCTCAGAGCGGCCAGCCGGAGCGAAGGACGAGCAGTACTTC
CDR3: CASSSERPAGAKDEQYF
size: -
J: TRBJ2-7
D: -
V: TRBV5-1
length: 17